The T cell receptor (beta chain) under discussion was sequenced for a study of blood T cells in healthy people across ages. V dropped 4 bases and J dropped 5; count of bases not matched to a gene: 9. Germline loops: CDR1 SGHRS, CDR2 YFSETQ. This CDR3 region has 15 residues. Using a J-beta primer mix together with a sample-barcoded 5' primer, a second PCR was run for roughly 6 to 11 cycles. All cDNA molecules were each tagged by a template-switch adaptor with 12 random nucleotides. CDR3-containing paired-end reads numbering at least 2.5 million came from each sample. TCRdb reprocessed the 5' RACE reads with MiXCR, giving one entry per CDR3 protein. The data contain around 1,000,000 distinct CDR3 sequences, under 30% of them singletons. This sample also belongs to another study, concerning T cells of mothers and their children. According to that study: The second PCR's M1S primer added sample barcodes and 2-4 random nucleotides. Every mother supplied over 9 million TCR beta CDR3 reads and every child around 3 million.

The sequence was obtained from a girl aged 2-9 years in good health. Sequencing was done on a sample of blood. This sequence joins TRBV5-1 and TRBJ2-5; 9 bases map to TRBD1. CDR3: CASSSPQGAGETQYF. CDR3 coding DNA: TGCGCCAGCAGCAGCCCACAGGGGGCAGGGGAGACCCAGTACTTC.